This T cell receptor (beta chain) derives from a study of identical twins. In the case of this clonotype: Its specificity is not known.

Notes on the study in general: Some out-of-frame alpha sequences were shared by twins, and these showed excess low generation probability. For zero-insertion analyses, partial confounding could come from invariant MAIT and iNKT cells.

TCRdb analysed the 5' RACE reads with MiXCR anew, one entry per CDR3 protein. The sample carries hundreds of thousands of distinct CDR3 sequences, around a sixth recorded once. This CDR3 contains 16 residues. V dropped 5 bases and J dropped 4 bases, with 20 bases sitting between them. The germline V gene encodes CDR1 SEHNR and CDR2 FQNEAQ (reference sequence). These data were also filed under a second study, of T cells expressing NK-cell markers. As that report states: Seven HCMV-seropositive donors and one seronegative donor made up the eight sequenced donors. In five to seven donors, dominant CD3+CD56+NKG2C+ clonotypes ranked among the top 10 CD8+ clonotypes.

The V and J genes are TRBV7-9 and TRBJ1-2, with unresolved D. The TCR comes from a woman aged 18-29 years in good health. The specimen sequenced was PBMCs. CDR3 DNA: TGTGCCAGCAGCCGAGGTTCCCAGGCGGGGAGCTATGGCTACACCTTC. Amino acids: CASSRGSQAGSYGYTF. Supplemented by reference TRBV7-9 and TRBJ1-2, the full variable domain reads DTGVSQNPRHKITKRGQNVTFRCDPISEHNRLYWYRQTLGQGPEFLTYFQNEAQLEKSRLLSDRFSAERPKGSFSTLEIQRTEQGDSAMYLCASSRGSQAGSYGYTFGSGTRLTVV.